The source of this T cell receptor beta chain is a study of blood T cells in healthy people across ages. Using a J-beta primer mix together with a sample-barcoded 5' primer, a second PCR was run for about 6 to 11 cycles. Through a template-switch adaptor with 12 random nucleotides, each cDNA molecule received a tag. TCRdb recomputed calls from the 5' RACE reads with MiXCR, one row per CDR3 protein. This table holds 750,000 to 850,000 distinct CDR3 sequences, about 25% found once. The CDR3 totals 12 residues. The germline V and J ends were trimmed by 3 bases and 3 bases, with 6 bases remaining between them. Per the germline V gene, CDR1 is DFQATT and CDR2 is SNEGSKA (reference sequence). This clonotype was detected a few times. Its specificity is unknown. Findings and caveats of the study: Among long-lived donors, naive CD4+ cells were more numerous and diversity higher than in aged donors.

In addition, the sample was reused for a study of T cells of mothers and their children. That work adds: The study sampled three healthy Caucasian mothers and their six children.

The chain joins TRBV20-1 to TRBJ2-4; no clear D. The material sequenced was blood. The receptor comes from a boy aged 5 to 17 in good health. This CDR3 reads CSASFGKNIQYF. The CDR3 DNA reads TGCAGTGCTAGTTTCGGCAAAAACATTCAGTACTTC.